The T cell receptor beta chain under discussion was sequenced for a study of regulatory T cells in long-lasting Graves disease. The junction had 17 bases not matched to a gene; V was cut back by 7 bases and J by 2 bases. The CDR3 has 18 residues. The germline V gene encodes CDR1 MNHEY and CDR2 SMNVEV (reference sequence). Findings of the study overall: Persistent Graves' patients showed less TCR diversity than newly diagnosed ones. Accuracy was perhaps lowered by the small sample size.

This clonotype was seen ten or more times. Antigen unknown. Sample time point: newly diagnosed GD, antithyroid drugs for less than 3 months. Extracted RNA from PBMCs served as the source of the TCR library. With iRepertoire HTBI primers and Arm-PCR of CDR3 regions, TCR beta libraries were built. Each CDR3 protein gets one entry after TCRdb re-called the multiplex PCR reads with MiXCR. Of hundreds of thousands of distinct CDR3 sequences in the sample, approximately 15% are singletons; the top ten hold about 18%. This sample also belongs to another study, concerning T cells in Graves' hyperthyroidism and ophthalmopathy. This second study says: With a duration under 2 months, the hyperthyroidism was newly diagnosed in patients aged 18 to 65.

The specimen comprised peripheral blood mononuclear cells (PBMCs), sampled at new diagnosis, from a patient treated with antithyroid drugs. The receptor was derived from a woman aged 30 to 39 with Graves disease. This chain connects TRBV27 to TRBJ2-3, with TRBD1 matching 8 bases. CDR3 sequence reads: CASNTYGAGGSHTDTQYF. The DNA for the CDR3 is TGTGCCAGCAATACCTACGGGGCAGGGGGCTCACACACAGATACGCAGTATTTT.